This T cell receptor beta chain was obtained from a study of CD4 and CD8 cells across lung adenocarcinoma regions. Via MiXCR, TCRdb re-called the PCR reads, giving one row per CDR3 protein. The table lists approximately 8,400 distinct CDR3 sequences, about 59% of them singletons. Of note for this clonotype: Sequence at one end of the junction differs from germline and may be a read error.

Samples came from patients with localized non-small cell lung adenocarcinoma. There are 16 residues in the CDR3. Germline V lookup: CDR1 MNHEY, CDR2 SMNVEV (reference sequence). This receptor was identified in a female donor with lung adenocarcinoma. The CD4 and CD8 labels of this study may be unreliable. The chain links TRBV27 to TRBJ2-3; the D gene is possibly TRBD2 (7 bases). The sequenced sample was CD8+ T cells from the center of a lung tumor. The CDR3 DNA reads as TGTGCCAGCAGCGGAGGGGGGGCCGGTGTGGCGGATACGCAGTACTTT. Protein product: CASSGGGAGVADTQYF.